The clone carrying this T cell receptor beta chain was detected a few times. The antigen is unknown. CDR3 length: 16 residues. Trimming removed 4 bases at V and 2 bases at J, with 19 bases between. Germline CDR1 reads SGHRS; CDR2 reads YFSETQ. TCRdb re-called the 5' RACE reads through MiXCR, storing one row per CDR3 protein. Of roughly 380,000 distinct CDR3 sequences in the sample, 25% to 30% were seen once. This record comes from a study of T-cell memory formation after mild COVID-19. Overall study: Clusters of TCRs were largely donor specific.

Study conclusions and caveats: While clones contracting from day 15 to 85 were balanced between CD4 and CD8, later expanders leaned CD4+. Certain responding clones were present in pre-infection memory, suggesting participation of cross-reactive memory. Those CD4+ clones that contracted were mainly in CM and EM (CD8+ ones in EMRA).

The sequencing input was PBMCs or a T cell subset sorted from them (not recorded which). The J gene is TRBJ2-7, the V gene TRBV5-1; tentatively, D is TRBD1 (6 bases). This clonotype was obtained from an adult woman who had mild COVID-19 (a few samples of this study predate the infection). Cell type and time point are not known. The CDR3 region has the DNA TGCGCCAGCAGCCACTATCCGGGACACGGAGCCTACGAGCAGTACTTC. Residues: CASSHYPGHGAYEQYF.